This record looks at one T cell receptor beta chain sequence and its context. The record originates from a study of T cell responses to AZD1222 COVID-19 vaccine. The CDR3 is made up of 13 amino acids. V lost 2 bases and J lost 4, with 9 bases in between. CDR1 SGHDT and CDR2 YYEEEE come from the germline V gene. Generated by immunoSEQ multiplex PCR, the TCRdb table keeps only in-frame clones and is missing some. Among 150,000 to 200,000 clones listed, almost 90% were seen once. The chain joins TRBV5-6 to TRBJ1-2; no clear D gene. The specimen comprised peripheral blood, sampled 28 days after the second AZD1222 dose. The sequence came from an adult who received the AZD1222 COVID-19 vaccine. The CDR3 region is CASSFGRPYGYTF. The CDR3 region has the DNA TGTGCCAGCAGCTTCGGACGGCCCTATGGCTACACCTTC.